Below, 18 T cell receptor beta chains from the same sample are listed, as sequenced in a study of T cell changes during pregnancy in multiple sclerosis. Using immunoSEQ multiplex PCR, the repertoire was profiled, and TCRdb retains in-frame clones only, with some absent. The sample has around 58,000 clones; roughly nine tenths are singletons. Sequencing was performed on peripheral blood, taken before pregnancy. Receptors originate from a female donor with multiple sclerosis, enrolled in a pregnancy study.

This chain links TRBV5-5 with TRBJ1-5, with 7 bases that match TRBD1. The CDR3 totals 15 residues. CDR1 is SGHKS and CDR2 is YYEKEE in the germline V gene (reference sequence). With 6 bases clipped from V and 7 bases from J, the junction kept 13 bases outside the gene matches. CDR3 DNA: TGTGCCAGCACCTTCGGCCCAGGGGGTCGACAGCCCCAGCATTTT. Its translation: CASTFGPGGRQPQHF.

The gene calls are TRBV10-3 and TRBJ1-2, with D possibly TRBD1 on 6 matching bases. V lost 2 bases, J lost 5 bases, and 12 bases lay in between. CDR1 and CDR2 (germline): ENHRY, SYGVKD. The CDR3 sequence is 14 residues long. CDR3 nucleotide sequence: TGTGCCATCAGTGAGGATCAGGGGATATATGGCTACACCTTC. Translating gives CAISEDQGIYGYTF.

The chain uses TRBV4-3 and TRBJ1-4, with 7 bases fitting TRBD1. This CDR3 contains 15 residues. V dropped 3 bases and J dropped 7; count of bases not matched to a gene: 8. From germline, CDR1 is LGHNA and CDR2 YSLEER. The CDR3 is CASSQDGTAGEKLFF. As DNA, the CDR3 is TGCGCCAGCAGCCAGGATGGGACAGCCGGTGAAAAACTGTTTTTT.

The rearrangement joins TRBV30 to TRBJ1-2, with 9 bases lining up with TRBD1. The CDR3 has 15 amino acids. Germline-derived CDR1 and CDR2 are GTSNPN and SVGIG (reference sequence). Germline trimming cut 3 bases from V and 7 bases from J; bases unmatched to any gene: 12. This CDR3 reads CAWRGTGFLSGGYTF. CDR3 DNA sequence: TGTGCCTGGAGGGGGACAGGGTTTCTTTCGGGTGGCTACACCTTC.

The V gene is TRBV13, the J gene TRBJ1-1; D possibly corresponds to TRBD1 (5 bases). Germline V gene sequence: CDR1 PRHDT, CDR2 FYEKMQ (reference sequence). Deletions cut 3 bases from V and 1 base from J, with 12 bases between. The CDR3 sequence is 15 residues long. CDR3 DNA sequence: TGTGCCAGCAGCTTGGCCGGGGGAACGAACACTGAAGCTTTCTTT. Translated, it gives CASSLAGGTNTEAFF.

The genes are TRBV30 and TRBJ2-1, with 8 bases matching TRBD1. The V gene end was trimmed by 1 base and the J gene end by 8 bases; junction bases not matched to a gene: 7. From germline, CDR1 is GTSNPN and CDR2 SVGIG (reference sequence). The CDR3 is 14 residues long. Written as DNA, the CDR3 is TGTGCCTGGAGTGAGGACAGGGTTGTTGATGAGCAGTTCTTC. Translation: CAWSEDRVVDEQFF.

This clone was seen only a few times. The rearrangement links TRBV6-5 to TRBJ2-1; 8 positions match TRBD2. The CDR3 covers 15 residues. V shed 5 bases, J shed 14 bases, and the junction held 17 bases outside the gene matches. Germline-derived CDR1 and CDR2 are MNHEY and SVGAGI. The CDR3 loop is CASSIRHGGDSVKFF. The CDR3 coding sequence is TGTGCCAGCAGTATCCGGCACGGGGGGGATTCGGTAAAGTTCTTC.

The chain is built from TRBV30 and TRBJ2-7; 9 bases align to TRBD1. V shed 2 bases, J shed 3 bases, and the junction held 5 bases outside the gene matches. Germline CDR1 and CDR2: GTSNPN and SVGIG (reference sequence). CDR3 size: 14 residues. The DNA of the CDR3 is TGTGCCTGGAGTTATGACAGGGGGATCTACGAGCAGTACTTC. Protein sequence: CAWSYDRGIYEQYF.

The J gene is TRBJ1-4, the V gene TRBV5-6, with 8 bases lining up with TRBD1. CDR1 SGHDT and CDR2 YYEEEE come from the germline V gene. V was pared by 2 bases and J by 1 base, with 1 base of the junction left unmatched. The CDR3 length is 15 residues. CDR3 sequence reads: CASSLDRGTNEKLFF. The CDR3 nucleotides read TGTGCCAGCAGCTTAGACAGGGGAACTAATGAAAAACTGTTTTTT.

J is TRBJ2-3 and V is TRBV4-1; D unclear. Germline V gives CDR1 MGHRA, CDR2 YSYEKL. Trimming took 3 bases from V and 3 from J, leaving 4 bases between them. This CDR3 comprises 12 residues. The CDR3 nucleotides are TGCGCCAGCAGCCACCAGACAGATACGCAGTATTTT. Translated: CASSHQTDTQYF.

The chain employs TRBV4-3 and TRBJ1-1; unclear D gene. The V and J ends lost 1 base and 7 bases respectively, with 7 bases between them. CDR1 and CDR2 (germline): LGHNA, YSLEER. The CDR3 is 12 amino acids. CDR3 DNA sequence: TGCGCCAGCAGCCAAGGTCCCCTTGAAGCTTTCTTT. It codes for CASSQGPLEAFF.

The genes are TRBV14 and TRBJ2-7; D not certain. Per germline, CDR1 SGHDN and CDR2 FVKESK. The CDR3 extends over 11 amino acids. The V and J ends lost 3 bases and 4 bases respectively, with 4 bases between them. The DNA of the CDR3 is TGTGCCAGCAGCCATTCGTACGAGCAGTACTTC. It specifies CASSHSYEQYF. Together with reference TRBV14 and TRBJ2-7, the CDR3 gives the full variable domain: EAGVTQFPSHSVIEKGQTVTLRCDPISGHDNLYWYRRVMGKEIKFLLHFVKESKQDESGMPNNRFLAERTGGTYSTLKVQPAELEDSGVYFCASSHSYEQYFGPGTRLTVT.

The V and J genes are TRBV6-1 and TRBJ1-2; D is possibly TRBD1 (6 bases). V was trimmed by 2 bases and J by 5 bases, leaving 9 bases between them. The CDR3 runs 13 residues. Per germline, CDR1 MNHNS and CDR2 SASEGT. CDR3 loop: CASSEKGGYGYTF. In DNA form, the CDR3 reads TGTGCCAGCAGTGAAAAAGGGGGTTATGGCTACACCTTC.

The chain employs TRBV28 and TRBJ1-2, with D possibly TRBD1 on 5 matching bases. Deletions cut 3 bases from V and 3 bases from J, with 20 bases between. The length of the CDR3 is 17 residues. CDR1 is MDHEN, CDR2 SYDVKM, per germline. CDR3 sequence: CASSLDGDAGGDYGYTF. CDR3 bases: TGTGCCAGCAGTTTGGACGGGGACGCGGGAGGAGACTATGGCTACACCTTC.

This chain joins TRBV7-2 and TRBJ2-1; 7 nucleotides match TRBD1. Germline V CDR1 and CDR2: SGHTA, FQGNSA. There are 15 residues in the CDR3. Trimming at V came to 1 base and at J to 3 bases, leaving 3 bases not matched to a gene. The DNA for the CDR3 is TGTGCCAGCAGCTTAGACAGGGGCGACTACAATGAGCAGTTCTTC. Translated, it gives CASSLDRGDYNEQFF.

The V and J genes are TRBV7-8 and TRBJ1-5; D remains ambiguous. V was cut by 4 bases and J by 6 bases, with 13 bases left in between. This CDR3 is built from 14 residues. Germline V CDR1 and CDR2: SGHVS, FQNEAQ. For the CDR3, the DNA is TGTGCCAGCAGCTCCACCCAGGTTCGTCAGCCCCAGCATTTT. Residues: CASSSTQVRQPQHF.

V gene TRBV7-7 combines with J gene TRBJ2-1; TRBD2 matches at 9 bases. The CDR3 runs to 16 residues. CDR1 SSHAT and CDR2 FNYEAQ come from the germline V gene (reference sequence). After removal of 1 base from V and 7 bases from J, the junction contained 8 bases not matched to a gene. CDR3 sequence reads: CASSLVAGASENEQFF. In nucleotides, the CDR3 is TGTGCCAGCAGCTTAGTAGCGGGGGCCTCAGAGAATGAGCAGTTCTTC.

This chain links TRBV2 with TRBJ1-1; D gene uncertain. Per germline, CDR1 SNHLY and CDR2 FYNNEI. The CDR3 is 13 amino acids. Trimming stripped 7 bases from V and 2 bases from J, with 11 bases between. The CDR3: CASNEGVNTEAFF. The DNA of the CDR3 is TGTGCCAGCAATGAGGGAGTAAACACTGAAGCTTTCTTT.